This is a list of T cell receptor beta chains from one sample in a study of response to subunit inactivated influenza vaccine. MiXCR, run by TCRdb on the RT-PCR reads, gives a single entry per CDR3 protein. The sample yields hundreds of thousands of distinct CDR3 sequences, less than 20% seen once. Sequenced here: PBMCs from blood, sampled more than 4 days after vaccination. Source of these receptors: a man aged 50 to 60 who received an inactivated influenza vaccine. Each CDR3 is given with its conserved first and last residue. Where a row states a size, it is once, few, many or the class of an expanded clone; other rows omit it.

J gene: TRBJ2-1; clone size: few; V gene: TRBV20-1; CDR3 protein: CSARYGKQFF
J gene: TRBJ2-1; clone size: few; V gene: TRBV7-2; CDR3 protein: CASSWRLAGGPYNEQFF
J gene: TRBJ1-1; clone size: .; V gene: TRBV25-1; CDR3 protein: CASSVWQGRGEAFF
J gene: TRBJ2-2; clone size: .; V gene: TRBV6-1; CDR3 protein: CASRMTIYTGELFF
J gene: TRBJ1-4; clone size: few; V gene: TRBV20-1; CDR3 protein: CSARTGVGTTNEKLFF
J gene: TRBJ1-6; clone size: few; V gene: TRBV7-9; CDR3 protein: CASSLRQLNSPLHF
J gene: TRBJ2-3; clone size: .; V gene: TRBV28; CDR3 protein: CASSLLAGDGDTQYF
J gene: TRBJ1-1; clone size: .; V gene: TRBV12-3/TRBV12-4; CDR3 protein: CASSLAATWNTEAFF
J gene: TRBJ1-5; clone size: many; V gene: TRBV7-9; CDR3 protein: CASSLGHQPQHF
J gene: TRBJ2-1; clone size: few; V gene: TRBV13; CDR3 protein: CASSPPSGRRYEQFF
J gene: TRBJ2-1; clone size: few; V gene: TRBV4-3; CDR3 protein: CASSFSPGTGSYNEQFF
J gene: TRBJ2-6; clone size: .; V gene: TRBV6-1; CDR3 protein: CASTWGTGANVLTF
J gene: TRBJ1-1; clone size: .; V gene: TRBV24-1; CDR3 protein: CATADRNTEAFF
J gene: TRBJ2-3; clone size: many; V gene: TRBV7-3; CDR3 protein: CASSLLGDTQYF
J gene: TRBJ2-7; clone size: .; V gene: TRBV11-2; CDR3 protein: CASSLVVDSYEQYF
J gene: TRBJ2-2; clone size: few; V gene: TRBV2; CDR3 protein: CASREGTGGYTGELFF
J gene: TRBJ2-7; clone size: .; V gene: TRBV4-2; CDR3 protein: CASSQGSIGEQYF
J gene: TRBJ2-3; clone size: .; V gene: TRBV18; CDR3 protein: CASSPPTSGVTDMQYF
J gene: TRBJ2-1; clone size: few; V gene: TRBV7-9; CDR3 protein: CASSQTGLAHNEQFF
J gene: TRBJ2-7; clone size: .; V gene: TRBV4-3; CDR3 protein: CASSQSLQSSYEQYF
J gene: TRBJ2-4; clone size: few; V gene: TRBV7-9; CDR3 protein: CATRRTTGIENIQYF
J gene: TRBJ2-5; clone size: few; V gene: TRBV5-8; CDR3 protein: CASSFGRLGQETQYF
J gene: TRBJ2-1; clone size: many; V gene: TRBV4-3; CDR3 protein: CASSQATPELAGRNEQFF
J gene: TRBJ1-1; clone size: .; V gene: TRBV12-3/TRBV12-4; CDR3 protein: CASSTADTEAFF
J gene: TRBJ1-1; clone size: .; V gene: TRBV4-2; CDR3 protein: CASSLSEAEWTEAFF
J gene: TRBJ2-5; clone size: .; V gene: TRBV2; CDR3 protein: CASEGYETQYF
J gene: TRBJ2-3; clone size: .; V gene: TRBV5-1; CDR3 protein: CASSAGLDGTDTQYF
J gene: TRBJ1-4; clone size: few; V gene: TRBV5-1; CDR3 protein: CASSLGPGTANEKLFF
J gene: TRBJ2-3; clone size: few; V gene: TRBV4-2; CDR3 protein: CASSQDRTGALTDTQYF
J gene: TRBJ2-7; clone size: .; V gene: TRBV20-1; CDR3 protein: CSTTGTGGVYEQYF
J gene: TRBJ2-7; clone size: many; V gene: TRBV20-1; CDR3 protein: CSATGSTYEQYF
J gene: TRBJ2-4; clone size: few; V gene: TRBV5-1; CDR3 protein: CASSLYPGDIQYF